One sample yielded the 15 T cell receptor beta chains listed below, sequenced in a study of beta chain features in type 1 diabetes. Isolated RNA was reverse transcribed in full, so expressed TCRB transcripts were sequenced. The protocol was immunoSEQ multiplex PCR, while the TCRdb copy is restricted to in-frame clones and leaves out a portion. The sample yields under 450,000 clones, 14% seen once. Source material: naive CD4+ T cells from blood. All receptors derive from a man aged 25 to 45 in good health.

In this sample, this clone turned up once. The CDR3 here is CASSKNLQRTEAFF. The DNA for the CDR3 is TGTGCCAGCAGCAAAAACCTCCAACGGACTGAAGCTTTCTTT. The chain recombines TRBV5-4 with TRBJ1-1; D remains ambiguous. The CDR3 covers 14 residues. V lost 4 bases and J lost 5, with 15 bases in between. The germline CDR1 and CDR2 sequences are SGHNT and YYREEE (reference sequence).

Only a few counts were recorded for this clone. The gene calls are TRBV19 and TRBJ2-7; D unresolved. V dropped 5 bases and J dropped 5 bases, with 16 bases sitting between them. From germline, CDR1 is LNHDA and CDR2 SQIVND (reference sequence). The CDR3 spans 14 residues. The CDR3 region is CASSATGRLDEQYF. CDR3 nucleotide sequence: TGTGCCAGTAGTGCTACCGGCCGCCTCGACGAGCAGTACTTC. The whole variable domain, filled in from reference TRBV19 and TRBJ2-7, reads DGGITQSPKYLFRKEGQNVTLSCEQNLNHDAMYWYRQDPGQGLRLIYYSQIVNDFQKGDIAEGYSVSREKKESFPLTVTSAQKNPTAFYLCASSATGRLDEQYFGPGTRLTVT.

This chain connects TRBV28 to TRBJ1-2; D gene ambiguous. V was clipped by 3 bases and J by 7 bases, with 9 bases between them. There are 12 residues in the CDR3. Germline loops: CDR1 MDHEN, CDR2 SYDVKM. CDR3 sequence (DNA): TGTGCCAGCAGTTTCCGAGGTACTGGCTACACCTTC. Its translation is CASSFRGTGYTF.

This chain joins TRBV6-6 and TRBJ1-5; the D is unclear. Germline loops: CDR1 MNHNY, CDR2 SVGAGI (reference sequence). Trimming shortened V by 0 bases and J by 2 bases, and 8 bases separated the two germline ends. The CDR3 length is 15 residues. CDR3 loop: CASSYSLGGNQPQHF. In DNA, the CDR3 is TGTGCCAGCAGTTACTCGCTTGGCGGCAATCAGCCCCAGCATTTT.

This clone was seen a few times. J is TRBJ1-4 and V is TRBV14; the match to TRBD1 covers 9 bases. Germline V CDR1 and CDR2: SGHDN, FVKESK. Trimming cost V 1 base and J 7 bases; bases outside gene matches: 4. The CDR3 spans 15 residues. The CDR3 is CASSQARDRVEKLFF. CDR3 DNA sequence: TGTGCCAGCAGCCAAGCCCGGGACAGGGTTGAAAAACTGTTTTTT.

Only a few counts were recorded for this clone. This chain connects TRBV5-4 to TRBJ2-1, with D perhaps assigned TRBD1 or TRBD2 (7 bases each). Germline loops: CDR1 SGHNT, CDR2 YYREEE (reference sequence). V lost 4 bases, J lost 13 bases, and 15 bases lay in between. The CDR3 is 12 residues long. CDR3 sequence (DNA): TGTGCCAGCAGCAGCGGGACAGCCGTCCAGTTCTTC. This sequence encodes CASSSGTAVQFF.

There are a few counts of this clone. The V call is TRBV5-4, the J call TRBJ2-1; 11 positions match TRBD2. Germline V gene data show CDR1 as SGHNT and CDR2 as YYREEE (reference sequence). The V and J ends lost 4 bases and 0 bases, in that order; junction bases with no gene match: 6. The CDR3 length is 17 residues. CDR3 protein: CASSEGLAGLSYNEQFF. CDR3 DNA sequence: TGTGCCAGCAGCGAAGGACTAGCGGGTCTCTCCTACAATGAGCAGTTCTTC.

Only a few counts were recorded for this clone. V and J are TRBV25-1 and TRBJ2-7; D gene unclear. The V end lost 7 bases, the J end lost 4 bases, and 8 bases lay between the germline ends. This CDR3 contains 11 residues. Looked up from germline, CDR1 is MGHDK and CDR2 is SYGVNS. This chain's CDR3 is CASTGVYEQYF. The CDR3 DNA reads as TGTGCCAGCACCGGAGTATACGAGCAGTACTTC.

V usage is TRBV19 and J usage is TRBJ1-5, with D possibly being TRBD1 (6 bases). Germline V CDR1 and CDR2: LNHDA, SQIVND (reference sequence). The CDR3 is 15 amino acids. V was trimmed by 6 bases and J by 3 bases, leaving 15 bases between them. CDR3: CASRWDTRDNQPQHF. The CDR3 region has the DNA TGTGCCAGTAGGTGGGACACGAGGGACAATCAGCCCCAGCATTTT.

This clone was detected a few times. The rearrangement uses TRBV28 and TRBJ2-3; no definite D call. The ends were cut back, 5 bases at V and 3 bases at J, with 6 bases in the middle. The CDR3 is 12 residues long. Germline V lookup: CDR1 MDHEN, CDR2 SYDVKM. This CDR3 reads CASSSQTDTQYF. DNA of the CDR3: TGTGCCAGCAGTAGTCAGACAGATACGCAGTATTTT.

The sample holds a few counts of this clone. V and J are TRBV2 and TRBJ2-4; D gene ambiguous. Germline CDR1 and CDR2: SNHLY and FYNNEI. CDR3 length: 13 amino acids. The V gene lost 8 bases and the J gene lost 0 bases, with 8 bases spanning the gap. The DNA of the CDR3 is TGTGCCAGCCTTCGGGTAGCCAAAAACATTCAGTACTTC. Translating it yields CASLRVAKNIQYF.

DNA of the CDR3: TGTGCCAGCTCTCGGACTCCGCCGAGAGGAGAGACCCAGTACTTC. Translated: CASSRTPPRGETQYF. The chain recombines TRBV18 with TRBJ2-5; D is perhaps TRBD2 (5 bases). Trimming removed 6 bases from V and 4 bases from J, with 18 bases in between. Per the germline V gene, CDR1 is KGHSH and CDR2 is LQKENI. The CDR3 has 15 amino acids.

There are a few counts of this clone. The V gene is TRBV11-3, the J gene TRBJ2-1; D is unresolved. CDR3 length equals 14 residues. Between the trimmed V and J ends, which lost 3 bases and 2 bases, there was a span of 8 bases. The V gene's germline CDR1 is SGHNT and CDR2 YENEEA. The CDR3 sequence: CASSFRQAYNEQFF. The DNA of the CDR3 is TGTGCCAGCAGCTTCAGACAAGCCTACAATGAGCAGTTCTTC.

Only a few counts were recorded for this clone. The rearrangement links TRBV29-1 to TRBJ1-1; no clear D. Trimming took off 4 bases at V and 4 bases at J, with 10 bases between the two ends. CDR3 length equals 12 residues. Per germline, CDR1 SQVTM and CDR2 ANQGSEA. CDR3 residues: CSVVKEITEAFF. The CDR3 DNA is TGCAGCGTTGTCAAGGAGATCACTGAAGCTTTCTTT.

V usage is TRBV5-1 and J usage is TRBJ2-1; no reliable D call. Looked up from germline, CDR1 is SGHRS and CDR2 is YFSETQ. The CDR3 extends over 16 amino acids. The V gene lost 2 bases and the J gene lost 0 bases, with 12 bases spanning the gap. The CDR3 coding sequence is TGCGCCAGCAGCTTTACCAGCACGAGCTCCTACAATGAGCAGTTCTTC. This codes for CASSFTSTSSYNEQFF. The whole variable domain, filled in from reference TRBV5-1 and TRBJ2-1, reads KAGVTQTPRYLIKTRGQQVTLSCSPISGHRSVSWYQQTPGQGLQFLFEYFSETQRNKGNFPGRFSGRQFSNSRSEMNVSTLELGDSALYLCASSFTSTSSYNEQFFGPGTRLTVL.